The rows below give T cell receptor beta chains drawn from one sample of a study of cytomegalovirus exposure and HLA in healthy donors. Some clones are missing from TCRdb's copy, which holds only in-frame ones; the method was immunoSEQ multiplex PCR. The repertoire holds 130,000 or so clones, with roughly 87% as singletons. Sequencing was performed on PBMCs. The receptors derive from a woman under 30 in good health and CMV-seronegative. Both conserved end residues are part of each CDR3. Fields, in order: V gene, J gene, D gene, clone size, CDR3 DNA, CDR3 protein. The D gene is left open where the match is weak. The listing skips clone size in some rows; elsewhere it reads once, few, many or a size class.

v_call: TRBV9; j_call: TRBJ1-3; d_call: TRBD1; clone_size: -; cdr3_nt: TGTGCCAGCAGCGTAAGGGACAGGGGTGGTGACACCATATATTTT; cdr3_aa: CASSVRDRGGDTIYF
v_call: TRBV11-2; j_call: TRBJ1-6; d_call: -; clone_size: -; cdr3_nt: TGTGCCAGCAGCTTAGGCTTTTCAGGATTGAATTCACCCCTCCACTTT; cdr3_aa: CASSLGFSGLNSPLHF
v_call: TRBV7-8; j_call: TRBJ1-6; d_call: TRBD1; clone_size: -; cdr3_nt: TGTGCCAGCAGCAAAGAGGACAGGAGCAATTCACCCCTCCACTTT; cdr3_aa: CASSKEDRSNSPLHF
v_call: TRBV19; j_call: TRBJ1-2; d_call: -; clone_size: once; cdr3_nt: TGTGCCAGTAGTATAGAGGACGGGGACTATGGCTACACCTTC; cdr3_aa: CASSIEDGDYGYTF
v_call: TRBV11-2; j_call: TRBJ2-3; d_call: -; clone_size: -; cdr3_nt: TGTGCCAGCAGCTTAGGTTCGGCAGATACGCAGTATTTT; cdr3_aa: CASSLGSADTQYF
v_call: TRBV10-1; j_call: TRBJ1-1; d_call: -; clone_size: -; cdr3_nt: TGCGCCAGCAGTCCCGAGGGCCTGAACACTGAAGCTTTCTTT; cdr3_aa: CASSPEGLNTEAFF
v_call: TRBV19; j_call: TRBJ2-7; d_call: -; clone_size: -; cdr3_nt: TGTGCCAGTAGTGTTCGTGGAGCCACGAGCCGCCGGCCCTACGAGCAGTACTTC; cdr3_aa: CASSVRGATSRRPYEQYF
v_call: TRBV7-6; j_call: TRBJ1-6; d_call: -; clone_size: -; cdr3_nt: TGTGCCAGCAGACGAGAGGCAGGGGATAATTCACCCCTCCACTTT; cdr3_aa: CASRREAGDNSPLHF
v_call: TRBV19; j_call: TRBJ2-6; d_call: TRBD1; clone_size: -; cdr3_nt: TGTGCCAGTAGTATCGGACAGGGGGCAAGTGGGGCCAACGTCCTGACTTTC; cdr3_aa: CASSIGQGASGANVLTF
v_call: TRBV18; j_call: TRBJ2-3; d_call: -; clone_size: -; cdr3_nt: TGTGCCAGCTCACCCCGACAGGTTATCACAGATACGCAGTATTTT; cdr3_aa: CASSPRQVITDTQYF
v_call: TRBV5-1; j_call: TRBJ2-1; d_call: TRBD2; clone_size: -; cdr3_nt: TGCGCCAGCAGCTACCCTCTAGCGGGGGCGTACAATGAGCAGTTCTTC; cdr3_aa: CASSYPLAGAYNEQFF
v_call: TRBV10-3; j_call: TRBJ2-7; d_call: TRBD1; clone_size: once; cdr3_nt: TGTGCCATCAGTGAGGGGACAGGGATCGAGCAGTACTTC; cdr3_aa: CAISEGTGIEQYF
v_call: TRBV4-1; j_call: TRBJ1-4; d_call: TRBD1; clone_size: -; cdr3_nt: TGCGCCAGCAGCCCTCCACCGGGACAGCGAATAGATATAAATGAAAAACTGTTTTTT; cdr3_aa: CASSPPPGQRIDINEKLFF
v_call: TRBV5-1; j_call: TRBJ1-2; d_call: -; clone_size: -; cdr3_nt: TGCGCCAGCAGTCCTCAGGAATATGGCTACACCTTC; cdr3_aa: CASSPQEYGYTF
v_call: TRBV6-1; j_call: TRBJ2-2; d_call: -; clone_size: -; cdr3_nt: TGTGCCAGCACAGACAGAAACACCGGGGAGCTGTTTTTT; cdr3_aa: CASTDRNTGELFF
v_call: TRBV5-1; j_call: TRBJ1-2; d_call: -; clone_size: -; cdr3_nt: TGCGCCAGCAGCTTCGGACAGACCGTCGCAAATGGCTACACCTTC; cdr3_aa: CASSFGQTVANGYTF
v_call: TRBV2; j_call: TRBJ1-5; d_call: TRBD1; clone_size: -; cdr3_nt: TGTGCCAGCAGTGAGACACAGGGGGATCAGCCCCAGCATTTT; cdr3_aa: CASSETQGDQPQHF
v_call: TRBV27; j_call: TRBJ2-7; d_call: -; clone_size: -; cdr3_nt: TGTGCCAGCAGAGGCACAGGGACCTCCTACGAGCAGTACTTC; cdr3_aa: CASRGTGTSYEQYF
v_call: TRBV7-9; j_call: TRBJ1-4; d_call: TRBD1; clone_size: -; cdr3_nt: TGTGCCAGCAGCGATCCCCAGAGACAGGGGGGAGCAACTAATGAAAAACTGTTTTTT; cdr3_aa: CASSDPQRQGGATNEKLFF
v_call: TRBV15; j_call: TRBJ2-7; d_call: TRBD1; clone_size: -; cdr3_nt: TGTGCCACACGGACAGGTCCCTACGAGCAGTACTTC; cdr3_aa: CATRTGPYEQYF
v_call: TRBV7-9; j_call: TRBJ1-5; d_call: -; clone_size: -; cdr3_nt: TGTGCCAGCAGCCTCGACTTAGATCAGCCCCAGCATTTT; cdr3_aa: CASSLDLDQPQHF
v_call: TRBV5-1; j_call: TRBJ2-7; d_call: -; clone_size: -; cdr3_nt: TGCGCCAGCAGCTTGGCCTTGGGAGGCCACGAGCAGTACTTC; cdr3_aa: CASSLALGGHEQYF
v_call: TRBV7-3; j_call: TRBJ1-1; d_call: -; clone_size: once; cdr3_nt: TGTGCCAGCAGCTTAAATCCGGGCACTGAAGCTTTCTTT; cdr3_aa: CASSLNPGTEAFF
v_call: TRBV2; j_call: TRBJ2-4; d_call: TRBD2; clone_size: -; cdr3_nt: TGTGCCAGCAGTGAAGCCGGGGCCGGCCGGGAGGGAAAAAACATTCAGTACTTC; cdr3_aa: CASSEAGAGREGKNIQYF
v_call: TRBV5-1; j_call: TRBJ1-4; d_call: TRBD1; clone_size: -; cdr3_nt: TGCGCCAGCAGTCCCACAGGGGACGAAAAACTGTTTTTT; cdr3_aa: CASSPTGDEKLFF
v_call: TRBV29-1; j_call: TRBJ1-2; d_call: -; clone_size: -; cdr3_nt: TGCAGCGTTGACAGGAACACCCTCTACACCTTC; cdr3_aa: CSVDRNTLYTF
v_call: TRBV18; j_call: TRBJ2-3; d_call: TRBD2; clone_size: -; cdr3_nt: TGTGCCAGCTCACCCACCCTAGCGGGGGGGCTTAATCCAGATACGCAGTATTTT; cdr3_aa: CASSPTLAGGLNPDTQYF
v_call: TRBV5-4; j_call: TRBJ2-7; d_call: TRBD1; clone_size: -; cdr3_nt: TGTGCCAGCAGCGACGGACAGGGGGACCCCTACGAGCAGTACTTC; cdr3_aa: CASSDGQGDPYEQYF
v_call: TRBV4-1; j_call: TRBJ1-2; d_call: -; clone_size: -; cdr3_nt: TGCGCCAGCAGCCAAGATTCCCACAGTTTGGGCGGCTACACCTTC; cdr3_aa: CASSQDSHSLGGYTF
v_call: TRBV27; j_call: TRBJ2-5; d_call: -; clone_size: -; cdr3_nt: TGTGCCAGCAGTCCGACCCAAGCGGAGACCCAGTACTTC; cdr3_aa: CASSPTQAETQYF
v_call: TRBV20-1; j_call: TRBJ2-5; d_call: -; clone_size: -; cdr3_nt: TGCAGTGTGGTGGGAGGCGAGACCCAGTACTTC; cdr3_aa: CSVVGGETQYF
v_call: TRBV6-5; j_call: TRBJ1-2; d_call: TRBD1; clone_size: -; cdr3_nt: TGTGCCAGCAGCTACAGGGGCTTTCGGGGCTACACCTTC; cdr3_aa: CASSYRGFRGYTF
v_call: TRBV10-3; j_call: TRBJ2-1; d_call: TRBD1; clone_size: -; cdr3_nt: TGTGCCATCAAAAGACAGGGGCAAACAAATGAGCAGTTCTTC; cdr3_aa: CAIKRQGQTNEQFF
v_call: TRBV2; j_call: TRBJ1-2; d_call: TRBD1; clone_size: -; cdr3_nt: TGTGCCAGCAGCGAAGGACAGGCGAACATCTATGGCTACACCTTC; cdr3_aa: CASSEGQANIYGYTF
v_call: TRBV6-1; j_call: TRBJ2-3; d_call: TRBD2; clone_size: -; cdr3_nt: TGTGCCAGCAGCCCGCAGCGGGGGGGAGGAGATACGCAGTATTTT; cdr3_aa: CASSPQRGGGDTQYF
v_call: TRBV7-2; j_call: TRBJ1-1; d_call: -; clone_size: -; cdr3_nt: TGTGCCAGCAGCTTAGCCGCACAGAACACTGAAGCTTTCTTT; cdr3_aa: CASSLAAQNTEAFF
v_call: TRBV7-9; j_call: TRBJ2-1; d_call: -; clone_size: -; cdr3_nt: TGTGCCAGCAGCTTAGGCGAGGGAAATGAGCAGTTCTTC; cdr3_aa: CASSLGEGNEQFF
v_call: TRBV18; j_call: TRBJ1-4; d_call: -; clone_size: -; cdr3_nt: TGTGCCAGCTCACCGGTCGGAACTAATGAAAAACTGTTTTTT; cdr3_aa: CASSPVGTNEKLFF
v_call: TRBV29-1; j_call: TRBJ1-4; d_call: TRBD1; clone_size: -; cdr3_nt: TGCAGCGTCTCGGGACAGTTAGATGAAAAACTGTTTTTT; cdr3_aa: CSVSGQLDEKLFF
v_call: TRBV27; j_call: TRBJ1-1; d_call: -; clone_size: -; cdr3_nt: TGTGCCAGCACGAGGTTTGGTACTAACACTGAAGCTTTCTTT; cdr3_aa: CASTRFGTNTEAFF
v_call: TRBV7-9; j_call: TRBJ1-2; d_call: TRBD1; clone_size: -; cdr3_nt: TGTGCCAGCAGCCCAAAACCCCCACCCGGGACAGGTTTCGGCTACACCTTC; cdr3_aa: CASSPKPPPGTGFGYTF
v_call: TRBV15; j_call: TRBJ2-1; d_call: TRBD2; clone_size: -; cdr3_nt: TGTGCCTCATCCGAAGATAGCGGGGGGGTGTCCTACAATGAGCAGTTCTTC; cdr3_aa: CASSEDSGGVSYNEQFF
v_call: TRBV2; j_call: TRBJ1-2; d_call: TRBD1; clone_size: -; cdr3_nt: TGTGCCAGCAGTGAAAGAAGGACAGGGGCCTATGGCTACACCTTC; cdr3_aa: CASSERRTGAYGYTF
v_call: TRBV5-4; j_call: TRBJ1-1; d_call: -; clone_size: -; cdr3_nt: TGTGCCAGCAGCCCCCGACAGCCACCGAACACTGAAGCTTTCTTT; cdr3_aa: CASSPRQPPNTEAFF
v_call: TRBV9; j_call: TRBJ2-7; d_call: TRBD2; clone_size: -; cdr3_nt: TGTGCCAGCAACGGGGAGGGCCTTACCGACGAGCAGTACTTC; cdr3_aa: CASNGEGLTDEQYF
v_call: TRBV6-5; j_call: TRBJ2-1; d_call: TRBD1; clone_size: -; cdr3_nt: TGTGCCAGCAGTTACCCCGGGACAGGGCAGTTCTTC; cdr3_aa: CASSYPGTGQFF
v_call: TRBV6-6; j_call: TRBJ1-5; d_call: -; clone_size: -; cdr3_nt: TGTGCCAGCAGCTTGGCCGTACCCCGCCGCAATCAGCCCCAGCATTTT; cdr3_aa: CASSLAVPRRNQPQHF
v_call: TRBV6-5; j_call: TRBJ2-4; d_call: -; clone_size: -; cdr3_nt: TGTGCCAGCAGTTACTCTGCGGGGTCTTACATTCAGTACTTC; cdr3_aa: CASSYSAGSYIQYF
v_call: TRBV18; j_call: TRBJ1-5; d_call: -; clone_size: once; cdr3_nt: TGTGCCAGCTCACGCTCGGGGATTAGAAATCAGCCCCAGCATTTT; cdr3_aa: CASSRSGIRNQPQHF
v_call: TRBV9; j_call: TRBJ2-1; d_call: -; clone_size: -; cdr3_nt: TGTGCCAGCAGCGTAGCTGGTAGCGGTGATGAGCAGTTCTTC; cdr3_aa: CASSVAGSGDEQFF
v_call: TRBV6-6; j_call: TRBJ1-5; d_call: -; clone_size: -; cdr3_nt: TGTGCCAGCAGTTACTCGAGACTTTTTAGCAATCAGCCCCAGCATTTT; cdr3_aa: CASSYSRLFSNQPQHF
v_call: TRBV6-6; j_call: TRBJ2-1; d_call: -; clone_size: -; cdr3_nt: TGTGCCAGCAGAGTCGGGTTAAGCTCCTACAATGAGCAGTTCTTC; cdr3_aa: CASRVGLSSYNEQFF
v_call: TRBV7-3; j_call: TRBJ1-1; d_call: -; clone_size: -; cdr3_nt: TGTGCCAGCAGCTTATCCCCGGGAAACACTGAAGCTTTCTTT; cdr3_aa: CASSLSPGNTEAFF
v_call: TRBV6-5; j_call: TRBJ1-1; d_call: -; clone_size: few; cdr3_nt: TGTGCCACCGAAGCCGGGACAAGTGAAGCTTTCTTT; cdr3_aa: CATEAGTSEAFF
v_call: TRBV7-9; j_call: TRBJ1-1; d_call: -; clone_size: -; cdr3_nt: TGTGCCAGCAGCTTAGTGGGACTGAAGACTGAAGCTTTCTTT; cdr3_aa: CASSLVGLKTEAFF
v_call: TRBV2; j_call: TRBJ1-5; d_call: -; clone_size: once; cdr3_nt: TGTGCCAGCAGTGTTGAGGGAGGGGCAGAGCAGCCCCAGCATTTT; cdr3_aa: CASSVEGGAEQPQHF
v_call: TRBV2; j_call: TRBJ2-2; d_call: -; clone_size: -; cdr3_nt: TGTGCCAGCAGTAGACTACCGAACACCGGGGAGCTGTTTTTT; cdr3_aa: CASSRLPNTGELFF